The clone carrying this T cell receptor beta chain was seen a handful of times. Its specificity is not known. cDNA reverse transcribed from extracted RNA served as the sequencing template. Assay used: immunoSEQ multiplex PCR; TCRdb lists only in-frame clones, some missing. Of fewer than 250,000 clones detected, under 80% appear once; the ten largest clones hold roughly 1.3%. This record belongs to a study of CD8+ T cells in alopecia areata. Findings and limits, study-wide: In scalp and blood, many expanded lesional clones persisted during tofacitinib. Patients shared TCRs less clearly than mice did, possibly for HLA-related reasons.

The treatment was: oral pan-JAK inhibitor, 5-10 mg twice daily. Germline V gene lookup returns CDR1 SQVTM and CDR2 ANQGSEA. CDR3 length: 18 residues. Germline trimming cut 6 bases from V and 7 bases from J; bases unmatched to any gene: 18. This chain joins TRBV29-1 and TRBJ2-1; 13 bases fit TRBD2. The TCR originated in a human donor with alopecia areata. This sample comprised CD4+ T cells sorted from blood, obtained between weeks 49 and 50, from a patient treated with tofacitinib. Written as DNA, the CDR3 is TGCAGCGTCGACCCGACAGGGCGACTAGCGGGGGGCCGAAATGAGCAGTTCTTC. This codes for CSVDPTGRLAGGRNEQFF.